These 21 T cell receptor beta chains share one sample of origin, sequenced in a study of shared clonotypes between healthy human individuals. Here immunoSEQ multiplex PCR was the method, and the copy in TCRdb shows in-frame clones only, minus some. The sample lists about 640,000 clones; 55% to 75% were seen once. Sample: memory CD4+ T cells sorted from blood. Subset noted: CD45RA-negative fraction. These TCRs come from a woman in her 30s in good health.

This clone turned up a few times. This sequence joins TRBV7-2 and TRBJ2-3; D not certain. V gave up 0 bases and J gave up 6 bases, with 4 bases separating them. Germline V gene data show CDR1 as SGHTA and CDR2 as FQGNSA. CDR3 length equals 12 residues. The chain's CDR3 is CASSLARDTQYF. For the CDR3, the DNA is TGTGCCAGCAGCTTAGCGCGGGATACGCAGTATTTT. The entire variable domain, with the rest obtained from reference TRBV7-2 and TRBJ2-3, is as follows: GAGVSQSPSNKVTEKGKDVELRCDPISGHTALYWYRQSLGQGLEFLIYFQGNSAPDKSGLPSDRFSAERTGGSVSTLTIQRTQQEDSAVYLCASSLARDTQYFGPGTRLTVL.

The chain links TRBV15 to TRBJ1-1; D remains ambiguous. In germline, CDR1 is LNHNV, CDR2 YYDKDF (reference sequence). CDR3 size: 15 residues. Trimming took 3 bases from V and 0 from J, leaving 11 bases between them. CDR3 sequence reads: CATSRSVGMNTEAFF. In nucleotides, the CDR3 is TGTGCCACCAGCAGGTCGGTGGGAATGAACACTGAAGCTTTCTTT. Drawing the rest from reference TRBV15 and TRBJ1-1, the complete variable domain is DAMVIQNPRYQVTQFGKPVTLSCSQTLNHNVMYWYQQKSSQAPKLLFHYYDKDFNNEADTPDNFQSRRPNTSFCFLDIRSPGLGDTAMYLCATSRSVGMNTEAFFGQGTRLTVV.

This chain uses TRBV28 with TRBJ2-7, with TRBD2 identical over 10 bases. Per germline, CDR1 MDHEN and CDR2 SYDVKM. V was clipped by 1 base and J by 3 bases; unmatched bases: 6. The CDR3 totals 16 residues. Here the CDR3 DNA reads TGTGCCAGCAGTTTATCCGTTGCTAGCGGGAGCTACGAGCAGTACTTC. Protein sequence: CASSLSVASGSYEQYF.

This clone was recorded a few times. This chain links TRBV28 with TRBJ1-2, with D uncertain. This CDR3 is built from 12 residues. Trimming removed 7 bases at V and 8 bases at J, with 14 bases between. Germline V gene sequence: CDR1 MDHEN, CDR2 SYDVKM. This CDR3 is CASKSGFEGYTF. The CDR3 DNA reads as TGTGCCAGCAAGTCGGGGTTTGAAGGCTACACCTTC.

The genes are TRBV4-1 and TRBJ2-6; D uncertain. V was clipped by 0 bases and J by 0 bases, with 18 bases between them. Germline CDR1 MGHRA, CDR2 YSYEKL. The CDR3 runs to 20 residues. The DNA for the CDR3 is TGCGCCAGCAGCCAAGATCCCTTTTTGGGTTCCCTCTCTGGGGCCAACGTCCTGACTTTC. This sequence encodes CASSQDPFLGSLSGANVLTF.

The V and J genes are TRBV14 and TRBJ2-5; D unclear. This CDR3 comprises 16 residues. V gave up 1 base and J gave up 1 base, with 13 bases separating them. Germline CDR1 and CDR2: SGHDN and FVKESK. CDR3 sequence (DNA): TGTGCCAGCAGCCAAGTCAAGGTCTTTTTCCAAGAGACCCAGTACTTC. Its protein product is CASSQVKVFFQETQYF.

This sequence joins TRBV30 and TRBJ2-7; a weak D match, TRBD1 (5 bases). CDR3 length: 17 amino acids. The germline V and J ends were trimmed by 2 bases and 4 bases, with 24 bases remaining between them. Per germline, CDR1 GTSNPN and CDR2 SVGIG (reference sequence). CDR3: CAWSSSRTQGDFYEQYF. CDR3 DNA: TGTGCCTGGAGTTCGTCTCGCACGCAGGGTGATTTTTACGAGCAGTACTTC.

The chain has TRBV30 and TRBJ2-7; TRBD2 matches 9 bases. V lost 7 bases and J lost 6; bases outside the gene matches: 16. The CDR3 runs 15 residues. In germline, CDR1 is GTSNPN, CDR2 SVGIG (reference sequence). CDR3 bases: TGTGCCTACCGACCAGGGGCGGGAGGGAAGGCCGAGCAGTACTTC. The encoded protein is CAYRPGAGGKAEQYF. Full variable domain (remainder filled in from reference TRBV30 and TRBJ2-7): SQTIHQWPATLVQPVGSPLSLECTVEGTSNPNLYWYRQAAGRGLQLLFYSVGIGQISSEVPQNLSASRPQDRQFILSSKKLLLSDSGFYLCAYRPGAGGKAEQYFGPGTRLTVT.

CDR3 in DNA: TGTGCCAGCAGCGTAGGTGGGAAGGGCGGCTATGGCTACACCTTC. It yields the protein CASSVGGKGGYGYTF. The rearrangement links TRBV9 to TRBJ1-2; D ambiguous. The V and J ends lost 0 bases and 4 bases respectively, with 13 bases between them. This CDR3 is built from 15 residues. CDR1 SGDLS and CDR2 YYNGEE come from the germline V gene.

CDR3 residues: CASSPNGDSYEQYF. The CDR3 DNA sequence: TGTGCCAGCAGCCCCAATGGGGATTCCTACGAGCAGTACTTC. V and J are TRBV7-2 and TRBJ2-7; D gene unclear. Germline CDR1 reads SGHTA; CDR2 reads FQGNSA. There are 14 residues in the CDR3. V lost 5 bases and J 1 base, leaving 12 bases between the germline ends.

V is TRBV15 and J is TRBJ2-5; no reliable D call. Germline values: CDR1 LNHNV, CDR2 YYDKDF (reference sequence). Trimming pared 7 bases from V and 0 bases from J, leaving 9 bases between. The CDR3 totals 13 residues. The CDR3 region is CATTTEYQETQYF. The CDR3 nucleotides are TGTGCCACCACCACAGAGTACCAAGAGACCCAGTACTTC.

The V call is TRBV29-1, the J call TRBJ2-2; 10 bases align to TRBD2. Per the germline V gene, CDR1 is SQVTM and CDR2 is ANQGSEA. The V and J ends lost 5 bases and 1 base, in that order; junction bases with no gene match: 1. This CDR3 has 14 amino acids. The CDR3 coding sequence is TGCAGCGTTTGGACTAGCGGGAACACCGGGGAGCTGTTTTTT. It specifies CSVWTSGNTGELFF.

V and J are TRBV5-1 and TRBJ1-5; no clear D. The V end was cut by 4 bases, the J end by 5 bases, with 7 bases between. The CDR3 loop spans 12 amino acids. The germline V gene has CDR1 SGHRS and CDR2 YFSETQ. In DNA form, the CDR3 reads TGCGCCAGCAGCGGGTACGATCAGCCCCAGCATTTT. This codes for CASSGYDQPQHF.

The CDR3 DNA follows: TGTGCCAGCTCTAGCGGGGGCCCTAATGAGCAGTTCTTC. Translated: CASSSGGPNEQFF. J is TRBJ2-1 and V is TRBV14, with TRBD2 matching over 10 bases. The CDR3 length is 13 residues. CDR1 is SGHDN, CDR2 FVKESK, per germline. Unmatched junction bases numbered 5, after V lost 8 bases and J lost 7 bases. The full variable domain, rest sourced from reference TRBV14 and TRBJ2-1, is EAGVTQFPSHSVIEKGQTVTLRCDPISGHDNLYWYRRVMGKEIKFLLHFVKESKQDESGMPNNRFLAERTGGTYSTLKVQPAELEDSGVYFCASSSGGPNEQFFGPGTRLTVL.

This clone was counted only a few times. This chain links TRBV11-2 with TRBJ2-3; 7 bases line up with TRBD2. The CDR3 is 14 residues long. V shed 3 bases and J 6 bases; nucleotides not matched to a gene: 6. Germline V gives CDR1 SGHAT, CDR2 FQNNGV. CDR3: CASSFQTSWDTQYF. The CDR3 nucleotides read TGTGCCAGCAGCTTCCAGACTAGCTGGGATACGCAGTATTTT.

The chain combines TRBV6-1 with TRBJ2-5; D may correspond to TRBD1 or TRBD2 (5 bases each). Looked up from germline, CDR1 is MNHNS and CDR2 is SASEGT. The germline V and J ends were trimmed by 11 bases and 5 bases, with 15 bases remaining between them. The CDR3 totals 12 residues. The CDR3 sequence: CASEGHEETQYF. CDR3 DNA: TGTGCCTCCGAGGGGCACGAGGAGACCCAGTACTTC.

The chain joins TRBV6-5 to TRBJ2-1, with D unclear. The CDR3 is 15 amino acids. Trimming removed 2 bases at V and 4 bases at J, with 12 bases between. Per the germline V gene, CDR1 is MNHEY and CDR2 is SVGAGI. CDR3 region: CASSYPNGLYNEQFF. CDR3 bases: TGTGCCAGCAGTTACCCCAACGGGTTGTACAATGAGCAGTTCTTC.

The chain links TRBV5-1 to TRBJ1-5, with 11 positions matching TRBD1. The CDR3 has 14 residues. Germline lookup yields CDR1 SGHRS and CDR2 YFSETQ. The V segment lost 5 bases and the J segment 6 bases; nucleotides outside the gene matches: 4. The chain's CDR3 is CASRGQGASQPQHF. CDR3 DNA: TGCGCCAGCAGAGGACAGGGGGCAAGTCAGCCCCAGCATTTT. Filled out from reference TRBV5-1 and TRBJ1-5, the complete variable domain reads KAGVTQTPRYLIKTRGQQVTLSCSPISGHRSVSWYQQTPGQGLQFLFEYFSETQRNKGNFPGRFSGRQFSNSRSEMNVSTLELGDSALYLCASRGQGASQPQHFGDGTRLSIL.

This clone came up a few times. This sequence joins TRBV7-9 and TRBJ1-4, with D unclear. CDR3 length: 14 amino acids. Trimming removed 9 bases at V and 5 bases at J, with 16 bases between. CDR1 and CDR2 (germline): SEHNR, FQNEAQ (reference sequence). The CDR3 region has the DNA TGTGCCAGTCAGACGGGATTCACAAATGAAAAACTGTTTTTT. Translation: CASQTGFTNEKLFF.

This chain's CDR3 is CASSEPPMETQYF. In DNA, the CDR3 is TGTGCCAGCAGTGAACCCCCGATGGAGACCCAGTACTTC. The chain links TRBV6-1 to TRBJ2-5; D is undetermined. The germline CDR1 and CDR2 sequences are MNHNS and SASEGT. Trimming took off 2 bases at V and 5 bases at J, with 9 bases between the two ends. There are 13 residues in the CDR3.

The V call is TRBV7-3, the J call TRBJ2-3; a weak D match, TRBD2 (6 bases). The V end was cut by 0 bases, the J end by 0 bases, with 16 bases between. This CDR3 has 18 residues. Germline V gene lookup returns CDR1 SGHTA and CDR2 FQGTGA. The CDR3 here is CASSLTGEASASTDTQYF. DNA of the CDR3: TGTGCCAGCAGCTTAACGGGGGAGGCTAGCGCTAGCACAGATACGCAGTATTTT. The full variable domain, with the rest looked up from reference TRBV7-3 and TRBJ2-3, is GAGVSQTPSNKVTEKGKYVELRCDPISGHTALYWYRQSLGQGPEFLIYFQGTGAADDSGLPNDRFFAVRPEGSVSTLKIQRTERGDSAVYLCASSLTGEASASTDTQYFGPGTRLTVL.